These 14 T cell receptor beta chains were sequenced from one sample in a study of response to subunit inactivated influenza vaccine (dated by TCRdb to the late 2010s). The time point label corresponds to: approximately 40 days after influenza vaccine administration. Library method: RT-PCR. TCRdb records Illumina HiSeq 2500 as the sequencer. TCRdb reanalyzed the raw reads on its own, using fastp at Q25 for trimming and MiXCR for clone calling, and kept in-frame beta chains. Rows are combined by CDR3 protein, so each entry shows the most common genes and DNA. This sample comprises approximately 500,000 distinct CDR3 sequences, over 10% of them detected only once. Around 12% of the sample is in the top ten clones. The sample was PBMCs from blood, taken more than 35 days after vaccination. These receptors were obtained from a man aged 50-59 years who received an inactivated influenza vaccine. Donor details come from another sample of the same person, matched by shared clones.

The chain uses TRBV5-6 and TRBJ1-1; 8 positions match TRBD1. Germline V CDR1 and CDR2: SGHDT, YYEEEE. The CDR3 loop spans 15 amino acids. With V trimmed by 4 bases and J by 3 bases, 8 bases remained unmatched. The CDR3 spells CASSVVGQGYTEAFF. In DNA, the CDR3 is TGTGCCAGCAGCGTCGTAGGACAGGGATACACTGAAGCTTTCTTT. The full variable domain, rest sourced from reference TRBV5-6 and TRBJ1-1, is DAGVTQSPTHLIKTRGQQVTLRCSPKSGHDTVSWYQQALGQGPQFIFQYYEEEERQRGNFPDRFSGHQFPNYSSELNVNALLLGDSALYLCASSVVGQGYTEAFFGQGTRLTVV.

This clonotype showed up just a few times. The chain uses TRBV5-1 and TRBJ2-3, with 7 bases lining up with TRBD1. Germline V gene data show CDR1 as SGHRS and CDR2 as YFSETQ. With V trimmed by 0 bases and J by 10 bases, 8 bases remained unmatched. The CDR3 is 14 amino acids. The CDR3 coding sequence is TGCGCCAGCAGCTTGGTAGTCAGGGGGAATGCGCAGTATTTT. Residues: CASSLVVRGNAQYF.

This clonotype was observed a few times. The chain links TRBV7-6 to TRBJ1-4; 10 bases agree with TRBD1. Trimming took 5 bases from V and 6 from J; bases not matched to a gene: 3. Germline CDR1 is SGHVS and CDR2 is FNYEAQ. The CDR3 totals 14 residues. CDR3 in DNA: TGTGCCAGCAGCCGGACAGGGGGATATGAAAAACTGTTTTTT. Encoded protein: CASSRTGGYEKLFF.

The genes are TRBV2 and TRBJ1-6, with 9 bases lining up with TRBD1. CDR1 and CDR2 from the germline V gene are SNHLY and FYNNEI. V was pared by 8 bases and J by 4 bases, with 3 bases of the junction left unmatched. The CDR3 has 14 amino acids. The CDR3 protein is CASSGTGYNSPLHF. The CDR3 DNA reads TGTGCCAGCTCCGGGACAGGGTATAATTCACCCCTCCACTTT. Variable domain in full (rest from reference TRBV2 and TRBJ1-6): EPEVTQTPSHQVTQMGQEVILRCVPISNHLYFYWYRQILGQKVEFLVSFYNNEISEKSEIFDDQFSVERPDGSNFTLKIRSTKLEDSAMYFCASSGTGYNSPLHFGNGTRLTVT.

This clonotype was seen a handful of times. The rearrangement joins TRBV11-2 to TRBJ2-7; 7 bases line up with TRBD2. Unmatched junction bases numbered 6, after V lost 1 base and J lost 3 bases. The germline gives CDR1 SGHAT, CDR2 FQNNGV. This CDR3 is 15 amino acids long. The DNA of the CDR3 is TGTGCCAGCAGCTTAGGAACTAGCGTATTCTACGAGCAGTACTTC. Encoded protein: CASSLGTSVFYEQYF.

V and J are TRBV20-1 and TRBJ1-5; the D is unclear. Germline lookup yields CDR1 DFQATT and CDR2 SNEGSKA (reference sequence). CDR3 length equals 14 residues. The V and J ends lost 3 bases and 6 bases respectively, with 15 bases between them. CDR3: CSARMGYGGQPQHF. CDR3 DNA sequence: TGCAGTGCTAGGATGGGCTATGGTGGTCAGCCCCAGCATTTT.

This chain links TRBV11-1 with TRBJ2-1, with TRBD2 as a possible D gene (6 bases). Trimming stripped 1 base from V and 4 bases from J, with 8 bases between. CDR3 size: 14 residues. The germline V gene has CDR1 SGHAT and CDR2 FQDESV (reference sequence). The DNA for the CDR3 is TGTGCCAGCAGCTTAGGTCGGGAGTACAATGAGCAGTTCTTC. As protein: CASSLGREYNEQFF.

This clonotype appeared a few times. CDR3 protein: CASRNRNTGELFF. DNA for the CDR3: TGTGCCAGCCGAAACAGAAACACCGGGGAGCTGTTTTTT. The J gene is TRBJ2-2, the V gene TRBV6-4; unclear D gene. Trimming took off 8 bases at V and 2 bases at J, with 9 bases between the two ends. This CDR3 region has 13 residues. CDR1 MRHNA and CDR2 SNTAGT come from the germline V gene.

This chain uses TRBV10-2 with TRBJ1-1, with a tentative D call TRBD1 (5 bases). CDR1 is WSHSY, CDR2 SAAADI, per germline. CDR3 length: 14 amino acids. V gave up 1 base and J gave up 2 bases, with 8 bases separating them. Written as DNA, the CDR3 is TGCGCCAGCAGTGAGTTAGGACAAAACACTGAAGCTTTCTTT. Translating gives CASSELGQNTEAFF.

The V and J genes are TRBV29-1 and TRBJ2-3, with TRBD2 identical over 9 bases. The ends lost 2 bases at V and 2 bases at J; junction bases unmatched: 5. The CDR3 totals 15 residues. CDR1 SQVTM and CDR2 ANQGSEA come from the germline V gene. CDR3 DNA sequence: TGCAGCGTTGAAACCGCGGGAGGGTTCACAGATACGCAGTATTTT. This encodes CSVETAGGFTDTQYF.

This clonotype showed up just a few times. This chain joins TRBV5-1 and TRBJ2-5; 13 bases fit TRBD2. The CDR3 contains 16 residues. The junction had 5 bases not matched to a gene; V was cut back by 3 bases and J by 3 bases. Germline values: CDR1 SGHRS, CDR2 YFSETQ. The CDR3 loop reads CASSSGTSGAKETQYF. CDR3 nucleotide sequence: TGCGCCAGCAGCTCCGGGACTAGCGGGGCCAAAGAGACCCAGTACTTC.

In this sample, this clonotype turned up a few times. The chain links TRBV18 to TRBJ1-2, with TRBD1 matching over 7 bases. Germline loops: CDR1 KGHSH, CDR2 LQKENI. The CDR3 extends over 18 amino acids. Germline trimming cut 3 bases from V and 2 bases from J; bases unmatched to any gene: 15. The CDR3 loop reads CASSPLTGEQGRNYGYTF. The CDR3 coding sequence is TGTGCCAGCTCACCGCTCACGGGGGAACAGGGGCGAAACTATGGCTACACCTTC.

The genes are TRBV6-1 and TRBJ2-1, with a tentative D call TRBD1 (6 bases). The ends were cut back, 6 bases at V and 4 bases at J, with 13 bases in the middle. The CDR3 consists of 14 residues. Germline-derived CDR1 and CDR2 are MNHNS and SASEGT. The CDR3, as DNA: TGTGCCAGCAGCATCAGGGGAGCGTACAATGAGCAGTTCTTC. Its translation is CASSIRGAYNEQFF.

V gene TRBV11-2 combines with J gene TRBJ2-2; TRBD1 matches at 9 bases. After removal of 5 bases from V and 9 bases from J, the junction contained 10 bases not matched to a gene. The CDR3 is 15 amino acids. Germline CDR1 and CDR2: SGHAT and FQNNGV. This CDR3 reads CASSRDRVRSRELFF. As DNA, the CDR3 is TGTGCCAGCAGCCGGGACAGGGTTAGGTCCAGGGAGCTGTTTTTT.